This T cell receptor (beta chain) was captured by sequencing in a study of beta chain features in type 1 diabetes. Whole-study findings and limits: Moderately but significantly shorter TCRB CDR3s were found in Type 1 diabetes patients in all four CD4+ subsets. Relative to healthy donors, patients appeared to have naive, central memory and Treg TCRB repertoires that were more similar.

On this clone: Its antigen is still unknown.

Sequenced material consisted of expressed TCRB transcripts (all of the isolated RNA was reverse transcribed). Clones were read by immunoSEQ multiplex PCR, and TCRdb kept only the in-frame ones, dropping some. The profile shows roughly 220,000 clones, 16% of them singletons. Germline V gene data show CDR1 as MGHDK and CDR2 as SYGVNS. The CDR3 has 16 amino acids. J lost 7 bases, V lost 4 bases, and 12 bases had no gene match. The chain combines TRBV25-1 with TRBJ2-2, with 7 bases aligning to TRBD1. Sequencing input: naive CD4+ T cells from blood. The TCR comes from a man under 40 with type 1 diabetes. The CDR3 DNA is TGTGCCAGCAGTGCGGCAGGGGGTCGAAGTAGCGGGGAGCTGTTTTTT. Translating it yields CASSAAGGRSSGELFF.